Below, one T cell receptor (beta chain) is given with its context. Its antigen is as yet unknown. All CD8+ T cell subsets were sorted in triplicate at 300,000 cells each. Naive CD8+ T lymphocytes were specified as CD45RO-CCR7+CD27+CD95-. These data originate in a study of CXCR3-negative and CXCR3-positive naive CD8 T cells. Overall study findings and caveats: It was found that naive subsets had comparable surface CD5, and TCR strength was inferred from TRB CDR3 properties. When CXCR3-positive naive cells were set against CXCR3-negative naive cells, the former had more hydrophobic TRB CDR3s.

UMI labels and 5' RACE were used to prepare the TRB cDNA libraries. Reprocessing the 5' RACE reads, TCRdb reports a single entry for every CDR3 protein and omits DNA. The listing contains 46,000 or so distinct CDR3 sequences. The sequenced sample consisted of naive CXCR3- CD8+ T cells from blood. As to subset: CD45RO-CCR7+CD27+CD95- naive CD8+ T cells lacking CXCR3 (TNR3-). This receptor was taken from a human donor in good health. Some clones in this sample may be carry-over from other donors' samples.

The CDR3 here is CASSVNSNTEAFF. The J gene is TRBJ1-1, the V gene TRBV2. CDR1 SNHLY and CDR2 FYNNEI come from the germline V gene. CDR3 length: 13 amino acids.